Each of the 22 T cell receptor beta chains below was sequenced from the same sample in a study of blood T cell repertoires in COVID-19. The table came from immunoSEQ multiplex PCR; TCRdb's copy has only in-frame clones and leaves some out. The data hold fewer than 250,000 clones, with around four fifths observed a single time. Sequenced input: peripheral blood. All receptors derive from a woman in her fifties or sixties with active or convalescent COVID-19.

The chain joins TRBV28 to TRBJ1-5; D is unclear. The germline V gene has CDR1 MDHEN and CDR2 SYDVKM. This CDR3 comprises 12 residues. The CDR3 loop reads CVASGPEQPQHF. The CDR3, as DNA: TGTGTGGCTTCGGGTCCCGAGCAGCCCCAGCATTTT.

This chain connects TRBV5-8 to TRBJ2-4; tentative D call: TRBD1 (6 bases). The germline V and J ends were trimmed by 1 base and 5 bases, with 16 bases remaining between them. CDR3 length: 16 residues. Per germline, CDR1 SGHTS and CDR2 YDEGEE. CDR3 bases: TGTGCCAGCAGCTTGATCAGCAGGGGAACCGAAAACATTCAGTACTTC. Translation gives CASSLISRGTENIQYF.

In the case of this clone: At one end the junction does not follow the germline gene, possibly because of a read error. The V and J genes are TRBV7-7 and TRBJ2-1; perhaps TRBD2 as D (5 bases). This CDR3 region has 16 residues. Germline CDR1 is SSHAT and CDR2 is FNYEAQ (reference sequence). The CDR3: CASSSTRGGSYNEQFF. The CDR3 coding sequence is TGTGCTAGCAGCTCCACCCGGGGTGGCTCCTACAATGAGCAGTTCTTC.

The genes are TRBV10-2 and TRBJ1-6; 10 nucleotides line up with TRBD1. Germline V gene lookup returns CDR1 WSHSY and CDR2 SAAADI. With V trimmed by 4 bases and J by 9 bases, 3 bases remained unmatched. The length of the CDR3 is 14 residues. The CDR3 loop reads CASSVGTGVSPLHF. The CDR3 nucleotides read TGCGCCAGCAGTGTGGGGACAGGGGTTTCACCCCTCCACTTT.

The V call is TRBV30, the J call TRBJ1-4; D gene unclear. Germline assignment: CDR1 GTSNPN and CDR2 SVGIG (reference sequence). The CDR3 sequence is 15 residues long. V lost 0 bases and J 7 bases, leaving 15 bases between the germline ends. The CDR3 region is CAWSVREWYSEKLFF. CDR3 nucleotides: TGTGCCTGGAGTGTAAGGGAGTGGTATAGTGAAAAACTGTTTTTT.

The CDR3 spells CASSPRQGASYNEQFF. CDR3 coding DNA: TGTGCCAGCTCACCCCGGCAGGGGGCATCCTACAATGAGCAGTTCTTC. The chain has TRBV18 and TRBJ2-1; the match to TRBD1 covers 8 bases. This CDR3 has 16 residues. Germline CDR1 KGHSH, CDR2 LQKENI. V trimming: 3 bases; J trimming: 1 base; junction bases outside the gene matches: 5.

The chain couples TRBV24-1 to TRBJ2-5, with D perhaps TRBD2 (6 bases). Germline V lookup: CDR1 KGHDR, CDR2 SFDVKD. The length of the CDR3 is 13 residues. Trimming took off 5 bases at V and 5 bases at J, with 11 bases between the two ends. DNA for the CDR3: TGTGCCACCAGTGTCGGGGGAGAGGAGACCCAGTACTTC. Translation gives CATSVGGEETQYF.

CDR3 nucleotides: TGTGCCAGCAGTACAGCAGACAAGGAAAGTGGGCAGTACGTC. Its protein is CASSTADKESGQYV. The chain has TRBV6-5 and TRBJ2-7; D gene uncertain. Germline assignment: CDR1 MNHEY and CDR2 SVGAGI. The CDR3 extends over 14 amino acids. V lost 5 bases to trimming and J lost 9 bases, with 20 bases between them.

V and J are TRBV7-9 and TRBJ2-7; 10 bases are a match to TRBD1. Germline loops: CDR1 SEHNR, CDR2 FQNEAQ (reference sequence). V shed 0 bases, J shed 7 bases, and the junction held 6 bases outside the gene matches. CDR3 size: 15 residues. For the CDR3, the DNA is TGTGCCAGCAGCTTAGCCGGGACAGGGGCGGGTGAGCAGTACTTC. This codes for CASSLAGTGAGEQYF.

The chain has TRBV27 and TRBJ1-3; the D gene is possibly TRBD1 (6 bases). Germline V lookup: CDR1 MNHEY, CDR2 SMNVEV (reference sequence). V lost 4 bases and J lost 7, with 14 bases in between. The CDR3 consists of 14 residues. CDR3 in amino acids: CASSWRGGGNTIYF. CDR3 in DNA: TGTGCCAGCAGTTGGAGGGGGGGTGGGAACACCATATATTTT.

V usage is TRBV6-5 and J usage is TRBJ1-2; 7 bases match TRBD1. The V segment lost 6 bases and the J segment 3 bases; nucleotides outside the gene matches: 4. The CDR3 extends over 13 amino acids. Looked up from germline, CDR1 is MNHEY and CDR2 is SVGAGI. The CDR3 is CASRPDRDYGYTF. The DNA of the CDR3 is TGTGCCAGCAGGCCCGACAGGGACTATGGCTACACCTTC.

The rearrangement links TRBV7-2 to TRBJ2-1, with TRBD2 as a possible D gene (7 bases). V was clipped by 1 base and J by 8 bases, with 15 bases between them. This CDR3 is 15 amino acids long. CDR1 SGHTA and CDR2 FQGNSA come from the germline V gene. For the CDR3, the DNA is TGTGCCAGCAGCTTAGAAGGGGGGGTGATGGATGAGCAGTTCTTC. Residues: CASSLEGGVMDEQFF. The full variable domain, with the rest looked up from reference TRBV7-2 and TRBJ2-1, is GAGVSQSPSNKVTEKGKDVELRCDPISGHTALYWYRQSLGQGLEFLIYFQGNSAPDKSGLPSDRFSAERTGGSVSTLTIQRTQQEDSAVYLCASSLEGGVMDEQFFGPGTRLTVL.

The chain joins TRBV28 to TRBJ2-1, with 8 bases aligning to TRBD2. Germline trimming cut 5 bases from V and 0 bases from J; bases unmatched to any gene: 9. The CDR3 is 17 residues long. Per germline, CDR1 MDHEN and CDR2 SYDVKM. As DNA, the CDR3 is TGTGCCAGCAGTATTCAGCGGGGGAAGAGCTCCTACAATGAGCAGTTCTTC. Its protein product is CASSIQRGKSSYNEQFF.

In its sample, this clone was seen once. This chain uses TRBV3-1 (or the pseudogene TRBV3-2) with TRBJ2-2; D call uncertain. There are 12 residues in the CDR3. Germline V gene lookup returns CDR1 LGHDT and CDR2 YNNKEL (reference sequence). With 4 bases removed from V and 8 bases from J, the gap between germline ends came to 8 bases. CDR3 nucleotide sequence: TGTGCCAGCAGCCTAGACCGGGGGGAGCTGTTTTTT. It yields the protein CASSLDRGELFF.

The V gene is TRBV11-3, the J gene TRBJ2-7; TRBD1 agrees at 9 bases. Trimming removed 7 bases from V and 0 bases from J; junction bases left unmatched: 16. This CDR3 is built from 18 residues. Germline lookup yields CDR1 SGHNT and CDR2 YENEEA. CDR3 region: CASTHRGPANTSSYEQYV. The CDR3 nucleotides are TGTGCCAGCACCCACAGGGGGCCGGCGAATACCAGCTCCTACGAGCAGTACGTC.

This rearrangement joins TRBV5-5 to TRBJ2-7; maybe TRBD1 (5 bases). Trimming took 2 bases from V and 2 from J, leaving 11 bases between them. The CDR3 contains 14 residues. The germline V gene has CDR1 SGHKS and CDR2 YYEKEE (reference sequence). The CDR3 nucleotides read TGTGCCAGCAGCTTCAGGGAATGGACCTACGAGCAGTACTTC. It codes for CASSFREWTYEQYF.

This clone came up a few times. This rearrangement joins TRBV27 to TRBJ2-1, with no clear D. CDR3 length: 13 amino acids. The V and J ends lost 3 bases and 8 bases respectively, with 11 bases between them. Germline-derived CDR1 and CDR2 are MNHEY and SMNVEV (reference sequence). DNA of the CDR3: TGTGCCAGCAGTTTCGGTCTAATGGATGAGCAGTTCTTC. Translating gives CASSFGLMDEQFF.

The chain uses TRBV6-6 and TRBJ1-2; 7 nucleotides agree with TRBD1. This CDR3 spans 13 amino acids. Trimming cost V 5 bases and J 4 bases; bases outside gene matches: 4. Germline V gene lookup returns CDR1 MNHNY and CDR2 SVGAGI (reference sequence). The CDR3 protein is CASSRDSLYGYTF. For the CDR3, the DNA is TGTGCCAGCAGTAGGGACAGCCTCTATGGCTACACCTTC.

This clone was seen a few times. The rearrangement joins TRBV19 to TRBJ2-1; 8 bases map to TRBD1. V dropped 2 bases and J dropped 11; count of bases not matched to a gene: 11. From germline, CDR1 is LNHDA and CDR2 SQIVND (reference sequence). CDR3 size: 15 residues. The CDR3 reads CASSIRQGARSKQFF. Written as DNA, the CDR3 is TGTGCCAGTAGTATAAGGCAGGGGGCCCGTTCTAAGCAGTTCTTC.

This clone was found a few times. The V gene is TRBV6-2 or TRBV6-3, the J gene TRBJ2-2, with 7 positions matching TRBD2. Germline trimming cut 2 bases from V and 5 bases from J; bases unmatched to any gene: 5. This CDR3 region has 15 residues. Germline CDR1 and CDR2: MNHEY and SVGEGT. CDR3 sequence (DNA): TGTGCCAGCAGTTACCAACCGGGACTAACCGGGGAGCTGTTTTTT. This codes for CASSYQPGLTGELFF.

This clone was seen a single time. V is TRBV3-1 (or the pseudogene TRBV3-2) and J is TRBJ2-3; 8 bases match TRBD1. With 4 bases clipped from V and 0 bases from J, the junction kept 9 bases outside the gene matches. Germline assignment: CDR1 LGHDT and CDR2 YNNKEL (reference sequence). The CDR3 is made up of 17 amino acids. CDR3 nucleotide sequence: TGTGCCAGCAGCCCAACAGGGGGAGGCGGGAGCACAGATACGCAGTATTTT. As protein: CASSPTGGGGSTDTQYF.

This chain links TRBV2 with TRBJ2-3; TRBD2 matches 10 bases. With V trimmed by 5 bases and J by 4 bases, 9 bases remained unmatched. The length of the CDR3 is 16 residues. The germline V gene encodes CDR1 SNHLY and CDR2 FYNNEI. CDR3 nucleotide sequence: TGTGCCAGCAGTAAACCACAGGGACTAGCGTCAGATACGCAGTATTTT. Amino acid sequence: CASSKPQGLASDTQYF.